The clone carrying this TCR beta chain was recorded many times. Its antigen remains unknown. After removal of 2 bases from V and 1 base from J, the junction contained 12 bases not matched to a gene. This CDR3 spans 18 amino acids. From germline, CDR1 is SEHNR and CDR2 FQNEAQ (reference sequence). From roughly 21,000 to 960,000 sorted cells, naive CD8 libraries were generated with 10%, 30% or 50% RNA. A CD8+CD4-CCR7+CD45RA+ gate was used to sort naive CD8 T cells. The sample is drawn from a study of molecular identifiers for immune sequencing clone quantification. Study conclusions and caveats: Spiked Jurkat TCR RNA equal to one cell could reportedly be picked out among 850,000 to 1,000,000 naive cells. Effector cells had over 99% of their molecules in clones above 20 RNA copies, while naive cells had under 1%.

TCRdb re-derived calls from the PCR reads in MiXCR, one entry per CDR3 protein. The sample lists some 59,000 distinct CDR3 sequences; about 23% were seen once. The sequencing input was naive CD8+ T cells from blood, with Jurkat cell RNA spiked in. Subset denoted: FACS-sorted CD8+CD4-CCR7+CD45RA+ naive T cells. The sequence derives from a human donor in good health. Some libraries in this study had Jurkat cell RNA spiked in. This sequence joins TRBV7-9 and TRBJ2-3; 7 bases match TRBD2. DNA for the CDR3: TGTGCCAGCAGCTTAAATCGGGAGGTAATTGTGGGCACAGATACGCAGTATTTT. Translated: CASSLNREVIVGTDTQYF.